The 30 T cell receptor beta chains reported below all come from one sample, sequenced in a study of T-cell reconstitution after alpha-beta-depleted transplantation in children. Preparing the TCRbeta library involved the use of unique molecular identifiers. TCRdb reanalysed the PCR reads using MiXCR and keeps one entry per CDR3 protein. The sample consists of around 200,000 distinct CDR3 sequences, 7% to 9% of them appearing once. The specimen was PBMCs, mostly from graft donor cells, collected 360 days after TCRalphabeta/CD19-depleted stem cell transplant. These receptor sequences come from a male patient aged 2-10 years who had a stem cell transplant for acute myeloid leukemia, so the T cells may come from the graft donor.

This chain uses TRBV7-2 with TRBJ2-5; TRBD2 matches at 16 bases. The CDR3 is 19 residues long. Germline V gives CDR1 SGHTA, CDR2 FQGNSA. The V and J ends lost 0 bases and 1 base, in that order; junction bases with no gene match: 5. This chain's CDR3 is CASSLAPGLAGGPQETQYF. The CDR3, as DNA: TGTGCCAGCAGCTTAGCTCCGGGACTAGCGGGAGGGCCCCAAGAGACCCAGTACTTC.

This clonotype was seen a few times. The rearrangement joins TRBV20-1 to TRBJ1-5; 7 bases agree with TRBD1. Germline CDR1 reads DFQATT; CDR2 reads SNEGSKA (reference sequence). CDR3 length: 14 amino acids. V shed 6 bases, J shed 4 bases, and the junction held 9 bases outside the gene matches. The CDR3 protein is CSASDRVGNQPQHF. CDR3 nucleotide sequence: TGCAGTGCAAGCGACAGGGTCGGTAATCAGCCCCAGCATTTT.

This clonotype was counted ten times or more. The chain links TRBV12-3 or TRBV12-4 to TRBJ2-5; 8 positions agree with TRBD1. With V trimmed by 2 bases and J by 3 bases, 2 bases remained unmatched. The CDR3 runs to 14 residues. The CDR3 spells CASSLSGGEETQYF. The CDR3 DNA reads TGTGCCAGCAGTTTATCAGGGGGCGAAGAGACCCAGTACTTC.

Only a few counts were recorded for this clonotype. The rearrangement uses TRBV6-2 or TRBV6-3 and TRBJ2-2; D call uncertain. The V end was cut by 6 bases, the J end by 5 bases, with 10 bases between. Germline loops: CDR1 MNHEY, CDR2 SVGEGT. CDR3 length equals 13 residues. CDR3 region: CASSPVPTGELFF. As DNA, the CDR3 is TGTGCCAGCAGCCCCGTCCCGACCGGGGAGCTGTTTTTT.

This clonotype was detected ten times or more. The chain combines TRBV29-1 with TRBJ2-5; 8 bases are shared with TRBD2. The CDR3 has 15 residues. V dropped 2 bases and J dropped 2; count of bases not matched to a gene: 7. CDR1 SQVTM and CDR2 ANQGSEA come from the germline V gene. The CDR3 nucleotides are TGCAGCGTTGAACATCCGCCTAGCGGGCAAGAGACCCAGTACTTC. Its translation: CSVEHPPSGQETQYF. The complete variable domain, with remaining parts taken from reference TRBV29-1 and TRBJ2-5, reads SAVISQKPSRDICQRGTSLTIQCQVDSQVTMMFWYRQQPGQSLTLIATANQGSEATYESGFVIDKFPISRPNLTFSTLTVSNMSPEDSSIYLCSVEHPPSGQETQYFGPGTRLLVL.

This clonotype showed up many times. The rearrangement uses TRBV6-5 and TRBJ2-7, with TRBD2 matching 10 bases. CDR3 length: 14 residues. V trimming: 6 bases; J trimming: 2 bases; junction bases outside the gene matches: 4. Germline CDR1 MNHEY, CDR2 SVGAGI. CDR3 residues: CASSRTSGTYEQYF. The CDR3 DNA follows: TGTGCCAGCAGCCGGACTAGCGGAACCTACGAGCAGTACTTC.

The CDR3 DNA follows: TGTGCCAACTCGGGACTAGCGGGGGTCACCGGGGAGCTGTTTTTT. As protein: CANSGLAGVTGELFF. The chain links TRBV7-2 to TRBJ2-2; 14 bases match TRBD2. V lost 10 bases and J lost 4; bases outside the gene matches: 5. Germline-derived CDR1 and CDR2 are SGHTA and FQGNSA. The CDR3 consists of 15 residues.

At least ten counts were recorded for this clonotype. The chain has TRBV7-6 and TRBJ2-5; D uncertain. The V end lost 5 bases, the J end lost 3 bases, and 7 bases lay between the germline ends. The germline gives CDR1 SGHVS, CDR2 FNYEAQ. This CDR3 has 12 amino acids. The CDR3 protein is CASSNGKETQYF. DNA for the CDR3: TGTGCCAGCAGCAACGGCAAAGAGACCCAGTACTTC. Full variable domain (outside the CDR3, taken from reference TRBV7-6 and TRBJ2-5): GAGVSQSPRYKVTKRGQDVALRCDPISGHVSLYWYRQALGQGPEFLTYFNYEAQQDKSGLPNDRFSAERPEGSISTLTIQRTEQRDSAMYRCASSNGKETQYFGPGTRLLVL.

This clonotype has more than one count but fewer than ten. The chain employs TRBV20-1 and TRBJ2-5; D assignment may be TRBD1 or TRBD2 (5 bases each). The CDR3 contains 15 residues. In germline, CDR1 is DFQATT, CDR2 SNEGSKA (reference sequence). Trimming removed 6 bases at V and 3 bases at J, with 20 bases between. The CDR3 coding sequence is TGCAGTGCCATTAGAGGGGATAAGAAAGAAGAGACCCAGTACTTC. Its protein product is CSAIRGDKKEETQYF.

The chain is built from TRBV24-1 and TRBJ2-5; 11 bases align to TRBD2. The CDR3 consists of 16 residues. CDR1 and CDR2 from the germline V gene are KGHDR and SFDVKD. The trim removed 3 bases at V and 3 bases at J, leaving 5 bases unmatched. CDR3 amino acids: CATSDGTSGSKETQYF. DNA for the CDR3: TGTGCCACCAGTGATGGGACTAGCGGATCAAAAGAGACCCAGTACTTC.

The sample holds a few counts of this clonotype. The genes are TRBV29-1 and TRBJ1-2; D unclear. The CDR3 totals 14 residues. CDR1 is SQVTM and CDR2 is ANQGSEA in the germline V gene. Trimming removed 4 bases from V and 1 base from J, with 13 bases in between. The CDR3 protein is CSVVAAPLNYGYTF. For the CDR3, the DNA is TGCAGCGTTGTAGCGGCTCCCCTTAACTATGGCTACACCTTC.

This clonotype showed up just a few times. The V call is TRBV12-3 or TRBV12-4, the J call TRBJ1-4; the D gene is possibly TRBD1 (6 bases). V dropped 6 bases and J dropped 4 bases, with 21 bases sitting between them. The CDR3 totals 17 residues. Here the CDR3 reads CASSCRGLLGYNEKLFF. CDR3 bases: TGTGCCAGCAGCTGCAGGGGTTTATTAGGGTATAATGAAAAACTGTTTTTT.

This clonotype was seen only a few times. The chain is built from TRBV12-3 or TRBV12-4 and TRBJ2-5; the match to TRBD1 covers 7 bases. After removal of 6 bases from V and 2 bases from J, the junction contained 6 bases not matched to a gene. CDR3 size: 14 residues. The CDR3 bases are TGTGCCAGCAGACCGCCGGGACAGCAAGAGACCCAGTACTTC. Residues: CASRPPGQQETQYF.

This clonotype has only a few counts. The chain employs TRBV20-1 and TRBJ1-4, with no clear D. The CDR3 is 14 residues long. The V end lost 0 bases, the J end lost 7 bases, and 12 bases lay between the germline ends. CDR1 is DFQATT and CDR2 is SNEGSKA in the germline V gene (reference sequence). The CDR3 DNA reads as TGCAGTGCTAGAGAGGACGGGGAGAGTGAAAAACTGTTTTTT. Its translation: CSAREDGESEKLFF.

This clonotype was seen many times. The chain has TRBV12-3 or TRBV12-4 and TRBJ1-5; 10 bases line up with TRBD1. J gave up 2 bases and V 1 base, and 8 bases lay outside the gene matches. The CDR3 extends over 18 amino acids. The CDR3 DNA reads TGTGCCAGCAGTTTAGGACTGGACAGGGGGAAGGGCAATCAGCCCCAGCATTTT. Encoded protein: CASSLGLDRGKGNQPQHF.

The chain couples TRBV7-9 to TRBJ1-2; TRBD1 is a possible D gene (5 bases). Germline loops: CDR1 SEHNR, CDR2 FQNEAQ (reference sequence). The CDR3 extends over 17 amino acids. Trimming left V 2 bases short and J 3 bases short, with 19 bases between. This chain's CDR3 is CASSLTPGGGYDYGYTF. Here the CDR3 DNA reads TGTGCCAGCAGCTTAACCCCGGGTGGGGGGTACGACTATGGCTACACCTTC.

This clonotype was seen a few times. The rearrangement uses TRBV5-6 and TRBJ1-2; 8 bases align to TRBD1. The CDR3 has 12 amino acids. Trimming cost V 8 bases and J 6 bases; bases outside gene matches: 6. CDR1 is SGHDT and CDR2 is YYEEEE in the germline V gene. The CDR3 DNA is TGTGCCAGTGGACAGGGATGGGATGGCTACACCTTC. Its protein product is CASGQGWDGYTF.

This clonotype was found a few times. This chain joins TRBV27 and TRBJ2-4, with TRBD1 as a possible D gene (6 bases). With 1 base removed from V and 5 bases from J, the gap between germline ends came to 12 bases. The CDR3 is made up of 15 amino acids. The germline gives CDR1 MNHEY, CDR2 SMNVEV (reference sequence). As DNA, the CDR3 is TGTGCCAGCAGTTTATTGGGGACAAGTCAAAACATTCAGTACTTC. Translation: CASSLLGTSQNIQYF.

There are a few counts of this clonotype. The junction departs from germline at one end; a sequencing error may be responsible. This chain links TRBV20-1 with TRBJ2-3; weak D call: TRBD2 (7 bases). This CDR3 has 12 amino acids. Germline values: CDR1 DFQATT, CDR2 SNEGSKA (reference sequence). The chain's CDR3 is CSARSRGGKGDF. DNA for the CDR3: TGCAGTGCTAGATCCAGGGGAGGGAAAGGAGATTTT.

This clonotype occurred many times. An end of the junction does not agree with germline; a read error may underlie this. The chain employs TRBV12-3 or TRBV12-4 and TRBJ2-1; a possible D gene is TRBD2 (5 bases). The CDR3 is made up of 8 amino acids. This chain's CDR3 is CASRPGIF. The CDR3 coding sequence is TGTGCCAGCAGACCGGGGATCTTC.

This clonotype was detected a few times. The chain uses TRBV20-1 and TRBJ2-1; D is undetermined. The length of the CDR3 is 13 residues. V was shortened by 3 bases and J by 7 bases, with 13 bases between the two germline ends. Germline CDR1 DFQATT, CDR2 SNEGSKA (reference sequence). The CDR3 DNA reads TGCAGTGCTAGTAACACGGCGCTGAATGAGCAGTTCTTC. This encodes CSASNTALNEQFF.

This clonotype occurred a few times. The chain joins TRBV6-6 to TRBJ2-7, with D unresolved. The CDR3 loop spans 12 amino acids. Germline V lookup: CDR1 MNHNY, CDR2 SVGAGI (reference sequence). V was trimmed by 8 bases and J by 1 base, leaving 9 bases between them. The CDR3 DNA reads as TGTGCCAGCTCCGGCAGATCCTACGAGCAGTACTTC. This translates into CASSGRSYEQYF.

Only a few counts were recorded for this clonotype. CDR3: CASSLLAGTIVGETQYF. CDR3 in DNA: TGTGCCAGCAGCTTACTAGCGGGGACCATAGTTGGGGAGACCCAGTACTTC. This chain connects TRBV7-2 to TRBJ2-5, with 9 bases aligning to TRBD2. This CDR3 spans 17 amino acids. Unmatched junction bases numbered 12, after V lost 2 bases and J lost 5 bases. Germline loops: CDR1 SGHTA, CDR2 FQGNSA.

Ten or more counts support this clonotype. This sequence joins TRBV20-1 and TRBJ2-1; 8 bases are shared with TRBD2. J lost 1 base, V lost 0 bases, and 5 bases had no gene match. Germline-derived CDR1 and CDR2 are DFQATT and SNEGSKA (reference sequence). The CDR3 is 16 amino acids. The CDR3 here is CSARDLRGVSYNEQFF. The CDR3 DNA follows: TGCAGTGCTAGAGATTTGCGGGGGGTATCCTACAATGAGCAGTTCTTC.

This clonotype was detected ten times or more. The J gene is TRBJ2-1, the V gene TRBV5-1; 9 bases fit TRBD1. The CDR3 extends over 14 amino acids. The V segment lost 3 bases and the J segment 3 bases; nucleotides outside the gene matches: 1. Germline lookup yields CDR1 SGHRS and CDR2 YFSETQ. CDR3 amino acids: CASSSGQGYNEQFF. CDR3 bases: TGCGCCAGCAGCTCGGGACAGGGCTACAATGAGCAGTTCTTC. Complete variable domain (other parts from reference TRBV5-1 and TRBJ2-1): KAGVTQTPRYLIKTRGQQVTLSCSPISGHRSVSWYQQTPGQGLQFLFEYFSETQRNKGNFPGRFSGRQFSNSRSEMNVSTLELGDSALYLCASSSGQGYNEQFFGPGTRLTVL.

This rearrangement joins TRBV6-2 or TRBV6-3 to TRBJ2-1; 15 nucleotides agree with TRBD2. Germline trimming cut 9 bases from V and 0 bases from J; bases unmatched to any gene: 6. The CDR3 is 17 amino acids. Per the germline V gene, CDR1 is MNHEY and CDR2 is SVGEGT. CDR3 region: CARRTSGGASSYNEQFF. CDR3 DNA sequence: TGTGCCAGACGGACTAGCGGGGGGGCCAGCTCCTACAATGAGCAGTTCTTC.

The chain links TRBV18 to TRBJ2-7; D possibly corresponds to TRBD1 (6 bases). Between the trimmed V and J ends, which lost 3 bases and 2 bases, there was a span of 17 bases. The V gene's germline CDR1 is KGHSH and CDR2 LQKENI. The CDR3 is 16 residues long. This CDR3 is CASSPQGPGPTYEQYF. As DNA, the CDR3 is TGTGCCAGCTCACCCCAGGGGCCGGGTCCCACCTACGAGCAGTACTTC.

The table lists this clonotype with many counts. The chain carries TRBV5-6 and TRBJ2-7; possible D gene TRBD1, 5 bases. This CDR3 comprises 14 residues. The V gene's germline CDR1 is SGHDT and CDR2 YYEEEE. Trimming took off 0 bases at V and 2 bases at J, with 9 bases between the two ends. The CDR3 DNA sequence: TGTGCCAGCAGCTTGGACAGGATTGCCTACGAGCAGTACTTC. Its protein is CASSLDRIAYEQYF.

The table lists this clonotype with many counts. The rearrangement uses TRBV20-1 and TRBJ2-3; 7 nucleotides align to TRBD2. V lost 5 bases, J lost 0 bases, and 5 bases stayed unmatched. The CDR3 loop spans 14 amino acids. The germline CDR1 and CDR2 sequences are DFQATT and SNEGSKA (reference sequence). In DNA form, the CDR3 reads TGCAGTGCTCCTCTAGCGGCTAGCACAGATACGCAGTATTTT. It yields the protein CSAPLAASTDTQYF.

In this sample, this clonotype turned up a few times. V is TRBV6-1 and J is TRBJ2-7, with 7 bases that match TRBD2. Losses at the gene ends were 2 bases for V and 2 bases for J; bases not matched to a gene: 6. There are 15 residues in the CDR3. Germline CDR1 reads MNHNS; CDR2 reads SASEGT. This chain's CDR3 is CASSERAGVAYEQYV. CDR3 DNA: TGTGCCAGCAGTGAAAGGGCGGGGGTAGCCTACGAGCAGTACGTC.